This record concerns one T cell receptor (beta chain) sequence. This entry belongs to a study of blood T cell repertoires in COVID-19. Across the study: From T cells, B-cell-depleted T cells, or PBMCs came the material, which was cDNA or gDNA.

CDR3 size: 15 residues. Trimming cost V 6 bases and J 3 bases; bases outside gene matches: 8. CDR1 and CDR2 (germline): SGHVS, FQNEAQ. Profiling relied on immunoSEQ multiplex PCR, and the TCRdb table lists in-frame clones only, not all of them. This table holds about 250,000 clones, roughly 89% found once. The TCR originated in a woman in her twenties or thirties with acute COVID-19. Sequencing was performed on PBMCs or T cells enriched from blood (not recorded which). V is TRBV7-8 and J is TRBJ2-1, with TRBD1 identical over 7 bases. The CDR3 sequence is CASRASRGNYNEQFF. The CDR3, as DNA: TGTGCCAGCAGGGCTAGCAGGGGGAACTACAATGAGCAGTTCTTC.